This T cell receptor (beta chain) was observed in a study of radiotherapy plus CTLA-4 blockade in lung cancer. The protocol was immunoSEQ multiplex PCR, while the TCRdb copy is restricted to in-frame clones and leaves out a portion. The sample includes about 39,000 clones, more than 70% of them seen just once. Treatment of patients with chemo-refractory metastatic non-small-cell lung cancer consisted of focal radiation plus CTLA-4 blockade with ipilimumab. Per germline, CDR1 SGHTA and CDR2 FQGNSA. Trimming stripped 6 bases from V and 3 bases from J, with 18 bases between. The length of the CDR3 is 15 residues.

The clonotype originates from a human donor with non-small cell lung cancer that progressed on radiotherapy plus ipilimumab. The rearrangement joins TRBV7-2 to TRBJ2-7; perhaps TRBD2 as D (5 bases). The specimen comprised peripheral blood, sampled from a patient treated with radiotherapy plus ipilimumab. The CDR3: CASSFSVGSYYEQYF. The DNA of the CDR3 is TGTGCCAGCAGTTTTAGCGTAGGAAGTTACTACGAGCAGTACTTC.